This TCR beta chain was sequenced during a study of OX40 agonist ivuxolimab in advanced cancers. About this clone itself: What it recognizes is unknown.

The CDR3 totals 19 residues. J gave up 0 bases and V 7 bases, and 11 bases lay outside the gene matches. The germline V gene encodes CDR1 PRHDT and CDR2 FYEKMQ (reference sequence). Study results and caveats: Expanded clones belonging to CD8+ T cells outnumbered, on average, those of CD4+. Within 6 weeks, CD4+ and CD8+ blood T cells expanded clonally at 0.1 to 3.0 mg/kg.

Only in-frame clones appear in the TCRdb table, and some are missing; sequencing was by immunoSEQ multiplex PCR. The data hold fewer than 90,000 clones, with around 91% observed a single time. The rearrangement joins TRBV13 to TRBJ2-5; 16 bases match TRBD2. Source: CD4+ or CD8+ T cells sorted from blood, taken in a trial of the OX40 agonist ivuxolimab. The receptor was derived from an adult with an advanced solid tumor such as melanoma, head and neck, liver or kidney cancer. CDR3 bases: TGTGCCAGCACCAGTCGGGGACTAGCGGGAGGGACCTACCAAGAGACCCAGTACTTC. Protein: CASTSRGLAGGTYQETQYF.